Each of the 8 T cell receptor beta chains below was sequenced from the same sample in a study of blood T cell repertoires in COVID-19. The repertoire was sequenced with immunoSEQ multiplex PCR; TCRdb's copy has only in-frame clones and lacks some. In the table there are under 200,000 clones, roughly 78% of which are singletons. Sequenced input: peripheral blood. The receptors shown here come from a woman aged 60-70 years with COVID-19, enrolled during active disease.

The rearrangement links TRBV29-1 to TRBJ1-2; TRBD1 matches 7 bases. V trimming: 7 bases; J trimming: 4 bases; junction bases outside the gene matches: 15. Germline-derived CDR1 and CDR2 are SQVTM and ANQGSEA. The CDR3 is 15 residues long. CDR3 sequence: CSAEQRGLYSYGYTF. The CDR3 DNA reads as TGCAGCGCCGAGCAAAGGGGGCTCTACTCCTATGGCTACACCTTC.

This chain links TRBV9 with TRBJ1-3; unclear D gene. Per germline, CDR1 SGDLS and CDR2 YYNGEE. The ends were cut back, 3 bases at V and 7 bases at J, with 8 bases in the middle. CDR3 length equals 12 residues. DNA of the CDR3: TGTGCCAGCAGCGCCCCCGAGAACACCATATATTTT. Translating it yields CASSAPENTIYF. The full variable domain, completed using reference TRBV9 and TRBJ1-3, is DSGVTQTPKHLITATGQRVTLRCSPRSGDLSVYWYQQSLDQGLQFLIQYYNGEERAKGNILERFSAQQFPDLHSELNLSSLELGDSALYFCASSAPENTIYFGEGSWLTVV.

V is TRBV5-6 and J is TRBJ2-3; 10 positions agree with TRBD2. Germline CDR1 is SGHDT and CDR2 is YYEEEE. The CDR3 totals 15 residues. Germline trimming cut 3 bases from V and 0 bases from J; bases unmatched to any gene: 1. The CDR3: CASSSSGGSTDTQYF. In DNA form, the CDR3 reads TGTGCCAGCAGCTCTAGCGGGGGAAGCACAGATACGCAGTATTTT. Combining the CDR3 with reference TRBV5-6 and TRBJ2-3 gives the whole variable domain DAGVTQSPTHLIKTRGQQVTLRCSPKSGHDTVSWYQQALGQGPQFIFQYYEEEERQRGNFPDRFSGHQFPNYSSELNVNALLLGDSALYLCASSSSGGSTDTQYFGPGTRLTVL.

Of note for this clone: One junction end disagrees with the germline gene, perhaps due to a read error. The rearrangement uses TRBV7-2 and TRBJ1-1; 9 bases match TRBD1. Per germline, CDR1 SGHTA and CDR2 FQGNSA. The CDR3 spans 13 residues. For the CDR3, the DNA is TGTGCCAGCAGCTTAGCGCCCGGGACAGGGCTGATCTTT. The encoded protein is CASSLAPGTGLIF. Using reference TRBV7-2 and TRBJ1-1 for the parts outside the CDR3, the full variable domain is GAGVSQSPSNKVTEKGKDVELRCDPISGHTALYWYRQSLGQGLEFLIYFQGNSAPDKSGLPSDRFSAERTGGSVSTLTIQRTQQEDSAVYLCASSLAPGTGLIFGQGTRLTVV.

This clone has more than one count but fewer than ten. The rearrangement uses TRBV5-4 and TRBJ2-5; TRBD1 is a possible D gene (6 bases). The germline gives CDR1 SGHNT, CDR2 YYREEE (reference sequence). The CDR3 has 15 amino acids. V lost 4 bases to trimming and J lost 1 base, with 14 bases between them. As DNA, the CDR3 is TGTGCCAGCAGCCAAGATCCGGACAGCCAAGAGACCCAGTACTTC. Protein sequence: CASSQDPDSQETQYF.

The CDR3 DNA sequence: TGTGCCAGCAGCTTGACAACAGATACGCAGTATTTT. It specifies CASSLTTDTQYF. The chain employs TRBV5-5 and TRBJ2-3, with unresolved D. Deletions cut 1 base from V and 3 bases from J, with 3 bases between. The V gene's germline CDR1 is SGHKS and CDR2 YYEKEE (reference sequence). There are 12 residues in the CDR3.

The J gene is TRBJ1-5, the V gene TRBV18; 11 nucleotides match TRBD1. CDR1 and CDR2 from the germline V gene are KGHSH and LQKENI. The CDR3 length is 15 residues. Trimming removed 4 bases from V and 6 bases from J; junction bases left unmatched: 5. The CDR3 nucleotides are TGTGCCAGCTCACGCGGACAGGGGGCAACTCAGCCCCAGCATTTT. Translation: CASSRGQGATQPQHF.

The V call is TRBV7-2, the J call TRBJ2-1; D remains unclear. CDR3 length: 15 residues. Between the trimmed V and J ends, which lost 1 base and 10 bases, there was a span of 17 bases. The V gene's germline CDR1 is SGHTA and CDR2 FQGNSA. The CDR3 bases are TGTGCCAGCAGCTTAGGGGTCGGAGTGTCTGAGGAGCAGTTCTTC. Translation gives CASSLGVGVSEEQFF.